The rows below give T cell receptor beta chains drawn from one sample of a study of blood T cell repertoires in COVID-19. Clones were sequenced by immunoSEQ multiplex PCR, and TCRdb holds only the in-frame ones, with some missing. The sample lists around 150,000 clones, approximately 80% occurring once. Material for sequencing was PBMCs or T cells enriched from blood (not recorded which). These receptors were collected from a man aged 40-49 years who had recovered from COVID-19. CDR3s include the opening cysteine and the closing phenylalanine or tryptophan. A D gene is named only where the DNA matches it firmly. Clone size is shown for a subset of rows, as once, few, many or a class of expanded clone.

j_call clone_size v_call d_call cdr3_aa cdr3_nt
TRBJ1-5 once TRBV27 . CASSSTQGRNQPQHF TGTGCCAGCAGTTCAACCCAGGGTCGTAATCAGCCCCAGCATTTT
TRBJ2-1 . TRBV7-6 TRBD2 CASSSSGGYYNEQFF TGTGCCAGCAGTTCCAGCGGGGGGTACTACAATGAGCAGTTCTTC
TRBJ1-5 . TRBV3-1/TRBV3-2 . CASSESNYKPQHF TGTGCCAGCAGCGAATCTAACTACAAGCCCCAGCATTTT
TRBJ2-1 few TRBV21-1 . CASSLIPSGLAGSYNEQFF TGTGCCAGCAGCCTAATACCCTCCGGACTAGCGGGCTCCTACAATGAGCAGTTCTTC
TRBJ2-3 once TRBV24-1 TRBD2 CATSDLFGTSGVGSSTDTQYF TGTGCCACCAGTGATTTGTTCGGAACTAGCGGGGTCGGGTCAAGCACAGATACGCAGTATTTT
TRBJ1-5 . TRBV27 TRBD1 CASSLRQGSNQPQHF TGTGCCAGCAGTTTACGACAGGGTAGCAATCAGCCCCAGCATTTT
TRBJ1-5 few TRBV5-8 . CASSLQGYSNQPQHF TGTGCCAGCAGCTTACAGGGTTATAGCAATCAGCCCCAGCATTTT
TRBJ1-2 . TRBV27 TRBD1 CASRGTGNYGYTF TGTGCCAGCAGAGGGACAGGGAACTATGGCTACACCTTC
TRBJ1-4 . TRBV30 TRBD1 CAWSVPGTGGGKLFF TGTGCCTGGAGTGTCCCCGGGACAGGAGGTGGAAAACTGTTTTTT
TRBJ2-5 . TRBV11-2 TRBD1 CASSSGAGGKETQYF TGTGCCAGCAGCTCCGGGGCAGGGGGTAAAGAGACCCAGTACTTC
TRBJ2-7 . TRBV5-1 TRBD2 CASSLAGGAYEQYF TGCGCCAGCAGCTTGGCGGGGGGGGCCTACGAGCAGTACTTC
TRBJ1-2 . TRBV9 . CASSVGGYGYTF TGTGCCAGCAGCGTAGGCGGCTATGGCTACACCTTC
TRBJ2-1 . TRBV7-9 . CASSLRQASYNEQFF TGTGCCAGCAGCTTACGACAGGCCTCCTACAATGAGCAGTTCTTC
TRBJ2-4 . TRBV27 . CASSPEMAKNIQYF TGTGCCAGCAGCCCCGAGATGGCCAAAAACATTCAGTACTTC
TRBJ2-1 . TRBV3-1/TRBV3-2 TRBD1 CASSRSGTGRNEQFF TGTGCCAGCAGCCGTTCCGGGACAGGGAGAAATGAGCAGTTCTTC
TRBJ1-1 . TRBV29-1 TRBD1 CSGELQGIDRAFF TGCAGCGGGGAGCTACAGGGGATAGACCGGGCTTTCTTT
TRBJ2-1 few TRBV5-1 . CASSLGQSNEQFF TGCGCCAGCAGCTTGGGGCAAAGCAATGAGCAGTTCTTC
TRBJ1-2 . TRBV2 . CASSDGDPSGGYTF TGTGCCAGCAGCGACGGGGATCCCTCCGGTGGCTACACCTTC
TRBJ2-2 . TRBV5-1 . CASSRTGQNTGELFF TGCGCCAGCAGCCGCACTGGACAGAACACCGGGGAGCTGTTTTTT
TRBJ1-1 few TRBV18 TRBD1 CASSPYRGETEAFF TGTGCCAGCTCACCTTACAGGGGTGAAACTGAAGCTTTCTTT
TRBJ1-1 . TRBV5-1 . CASSTGTPSTEAFF TGCGCCAGCAGCACCGGGACACCAAGCACTGAAGCTTTCTTT
TRBJ2-1 . TRBV18 . CASSPGPSLLEQFF TGTGCCAGCTCACCAGGTCCTAGCTTGCTTGAGCAGTTCTTC
TRBJ1-2 once TRBV30 TRBD1 CAWSIGQGDGYTF TGTGCCTGGAGTATTGGACAGGGGGATGGCTACACCTTC
TRBJ1-1 . TRBV19 . CASTVFSTGNTEAFF TGTGCCAGTACCGTCTTTTCCACAGGGAACACTGAAGCTTTCTTT
TRBJ1-5 . TRBV3-1/TRBV3-2 . CASSGSLPGSGQPQHF TGTGCCAGCAGCGGAAGCCTCCCGGGGAGCGGCCAGCCCCAGCATTTT
TRBJ2-7 . TRBV4-2 TRBD2 CASSQGTSGENEQYF TGTGCCAGCAGCCAAGGGACTAGCGGGGAAAACGAGCAGTACTTC
TRBJ2-3 . TRBV10-3 . CAISPQDTQYF TGTGCCATCAGTCCCCAGGATACGCAGTATTTT
TRBJ2-5 . TRBV5-1 TRBD2 CASSLRSGGANQETQYF TGCGCCAGCAGCTTACGTAGCGGGGGGGCCAACCAAGAGACCCAGTACTTC
TRBJ1-2 few TRBV18 . CASSRGGTGYTF TGTGCCAGCTCCCGGGGGGGGACTGGCTACACCTTC
TRBJ2-7 . TRBV18 TRBD2 CASSPAGGHYEQYF TGTGCCAGCTCACCAGCGGGGGGCCACTACGAGCAGTACTTC
TRBJ2-1 few TRBV5-6 . CASSLQSEQFF TGTGCCAGCAGCTTACAGAGTGAGCAGTTCTTC
TRBJ1-5 . TRBV30 . CAWSREPVGQPQHF TGTGCCTGGAGTCGGGAGCCTGTGGGTCAGCCCCAGCATTTT
TRBJ1-4 . TRBV5-1 TRBD1 CASRTGDANEKLFF TGCGCCAGCAGGACAGGGGACGCCAATGAAAAACTGTTTTTT
TRBJ2-2 . TRBV19 TRBD2 CASTRWGGRNTGELFF TGTGCCAGTACCCGATGGGGGGGAAGGAACACCGGGGAGCTGTTTTTT
TRBJ1-1 . TRBV27 TRBD1 CASSANTGGGEAFF TGTGCCAGCAGTGCGAATACAGGGGGCGGTGAAGCTTTCTTT